The next 16 T cell receptor beta chains were all read from a single sample in a study of blood T cell repertoires in COVID-19 (TCRdb year 2020). The method behind the library was the immunoSEQ multiplex PCR assay. Sourced from immuneACCESS, this table was stored by TCRdb with only in-frame sequences that have V and J called. A share of the clones is absent; for the studies checked, an unresolved V gene accounts for under half, and the remainder has no known explanation. This sample holds about 64,000 clones; 86% were observed only once. The ten largest make up roughly 1.2% of the sample. The sequenced sample consisted of peripheral blood. These receptors all stem from a man in his forties or fifties with acute or convalescent COVID-19.

Details on this clone: Distinct nucleotide sequences in the sample also encode this CDR3. J is TRBJ1-1 and V is TRBV5-4; maybe TRBD1 (5 bases). The CDR3 is 14 residues long. The germline V gene has CDR1 SGHNT and CDR2 YYREEE (reference sequence). V gave up 1 base and J gave up 1 base, with 8 bases separating them. CDR3 in amino acids: CASSLRGGNTEAFF. The CDR3 nucleotides are TGTGCCAGCAGCTTGAGGGGCGGGAACACTGAAGCTTTCTTT.

The V gene is TRBV6-5, the J gene TRBJ2-3, with D tentatively TRBD1 (6 bases). The CDR3 contains 12 residues. CDR1 and CDR2 (germline): MNHEY, SVGAGI. Trimming left V 6 bases short and J 4 bases short, with 8 bases between. DNA of the CDR3: TGTGCCAGCAGCCCAGGGGCAGATACGCAGTATTTT. Translated: CASSPGADTQYF.

The V call is TRBV27, the J call TRBJ1-2, with D tentatively TRBD1 (5 bases). The CDR3 has 14 amino acids. CDR1 is MNHEY, CDR2 SMNVEV, per germline (reference sequence). Trimming pared 9 bases from V and 3 bases from J, leaving 17 bases between. CDR3 region: CARSIYSGDYGYTF. DNA for the CDR3: TGTGCCAGATCTATTTATTCGGGGGACTATGGCTACACCTTC.

The V call is TRBV5-1, the J call TRBJ2-6; D remains ambiguous. V lost 2 bases to trimming and J lost 2 bases, with 5 bases between them. The CDR3 covers 14 residues. The germline gives CDR1 SGHRS, CDR2 YFSETQ. CDR3 sequence (DNA): TGCGCCAGCAGCTTATCCACTGGGGCCAACGTCCTGACTTTC. It translates to CASSLSTGANVLTF.

V and J are TRBV30 and TRBJ1-3; no clear D gene. The CDR3 has 14 residues. V was shortened by 3 bases and J by 1 base, with 10 bases between the two germline ends. Germline V CDR1 and CDR2: GTSNPN, SVGIG (reference sequence). The CDR3 DNA reads TGTGCCTGGAGCGCAACAAATTCTGGAAACACCATATATTTT. This codes for CAWSATNSGNTIYF.

CDR3 in amino acids: CASSQGGFAVGETQYF. DNA of the CDR3: TGTGCCAGCAGCCAGGGAGGTTTCGCGGTCGGGGAGACCCAGTACTTC. The J gene is TRBJ2-5, the V gene TRBV14; perhaps TRBD2 as D (6 bases). V gave up 3 bases and J gave up 5 bases, with 19 bases separating them. The CDR3 consists of 16 residues. The germline V gene encodes CDR1 SGHDN and CDR2 FVKESK.

This clone appeared once. The chain carries TRBV10-3 and TRBJ2-5, with TRBD1 matching 7 bases. Germline-derived CDR1 and CDR2 are ENHRY and SYGVKD. The CDR3 has 13 residues. V trimming: 4 bases; J trimming: 4 bases; junction bases outside the gene matches: 3. The DNA of the CDR3 is TGTGCCATCAGTGCCGACAGGGTAGAGACCCAGTACTTC. As protein: CAISADRVETQYF.

CDR3 DNA: TGTGCCAGCAGCCACAGGGGAGGGTATGGCTACACCTTC. Encoded protein: CASSHRGGYGYTF. The rearrangement joins TRBV3-1 (or the pseudogene TRBV3-2) to TRBJ1-2, with TRBD1 as a possible D gene (6 bases). V lost 3 bases and J 5 bases, leaving 10 bases between the germline ends. The CDR3 runs 13 residues. CDR1 is LGHDT, CDR2 YNNKEL, per germline (reference sequence).

This clone was seen only once. The J gene is TRBJ1-5, the V gene TRBV2; 8 bases match TRBD1. J lost 7 bases, V lost 3 bases, and 8 bases had no gene match. Germline loops: CDR1 SNHLY, CDR2 FYNNEI. The CDR3 totals 15 residues. CDR3 residues: CASSDQQGGNQPQHF. The CDR3, as DNA: TGTGCCAGCAGTGATCAACAGGGGGGTAACCAGCCCCAGCATTTT.

The genes are TRBV2 and TRBJ2-1; a possible D gene is TRBD2 (7 bases). CDR3 length: 13 residues. Per the germline V gene, CDR1 is SNHLY and CDR2 is FYNNEI. Trimming took off 8 bases at V and 4 bases at J, with 12 bases between the two ends. CDR3 in amino acids: CASGGARYNEQFF. The CDR3 DNA sequence: TGTGCCAGCGGGGGGGCGCGATACAATGAGCAGTTCTTC.

This clone was recorded once. CDR3 sequence: CASSLEPMGNTIYF. The CDR3 region has the DNA TGCGCCAGCAGCTTGGAACCTATGGGAAACACCATATATTTT. The rearrangement joins TRBV5-1 to TRBJ1-3, with D hard to call. The germline gives CDR1 SGHRS, CDR2 YFSETQ. Trimming left V 0 bases short and J 4 bases short, with 8 bases between. The CDR3 totals 14 residues.

This rearrangement joins TRBV25-1 to TRBJ2-1, with unresolved D. This CDR3 comprises 13 residues. Germline V CDR1 and CDR2: MGHDK, SYGVNS. V lost 3 bases and J lost 6, with 9 bases in between. This CDR3 is CASSDEQTNEQFF. In nucleotides, the CDR3 is TGTGCCAGCAGTGATGAACAGACCAATGAGCAGTTCTTC.

The chain uses TRBV7-9 and TRBJ1-5, with D possibly TRBD1 on 5 matching bases. The germline V gene encodes CDR1 SEHNR and CDR2 FQNEAQ (reference sequence). V lost 0 bases and J 11 bases, leaving 14 bases between the germline ends. The CDR3 has 14 amino acids. The CDR3 DNA is TGTGCCAGCAGCTTAGCGCAGGGTCGGTTGGCCCAGCATTTT. Translation: CASSLAQGRLAQHF.

This clone was counted between two and nine times. The V gene is TRBV6-6, the J gene TRBJ2-3; TRBD1 matches 10 bases. The CDR3 runs 16 residues. With V trimmed by 5 bases and J by 5 bases, 10 bases remained unmatched. Germline-derived CDR1 and CDR2 are MNHNY and SVGAGI (reference sequence). For the CDR3, the DNA is TGTGCCAGCAGTCCTACCGGGACAGGGGAGGTAGATACGCAGTATTTT. Its translation is CASSPTGTGEVDTQYF.

The chain employs TRBV4-2 and TRBJ1-2, with no clear D. Germline V gives CDR1 LGHNA, CDR2 YNFKEQ. V was trimmed by 1 base and J by 8 bases, leaving 17 bases between them. The length of the CDR3 is 15 residues. DNA of the CDR3: TGTGCCAGCAGCCAAGTCGATTTAGGGAGAGGAGGCTACACCTTC. The encoded protein is CASSQVDLGRGGYTF.

This chain connects TRBV2 to TRBJ2-1; 12 bases are shared with TRBD2. The junction had 4 bases not matched to a gene; V was cut back by 7 bases and J by 9 bases. Germline assignment: CDR1 SNHLY and CDR2 FYNNEI. The CDR3 extends over 13 amino acids. The CDR3 spells CASTSGGASEQFF. The CDR3 region has the DNA TGTGCCAGCACTAGCGGGGGGGCCAGTGAGCAGTTCTTC.